This is a list of T cell receptor beta chains from one sample in a study of T cells in Graves' hyperthyroidism and ophthalmopathy. TCRdb used MiXCR to reprocess the multiplex PCR reads, holding one entry per CDR3 protein. The table shows about 520,000 distinct CDR3 sequences, with roughly a quarter occurring only once. Material: blood. Every receptor here comes from a woman in her 30s with Graves' ophthalmopathy. The CDR3 runs from the conserved cysteine through the conserved F or W. The order of the fields is clone size, V gene, J gene, D gene, CDR3 DNA, CDR3 protein. A D gene is named only where the DNA matches it firmly. Rows give clone size only sometimes, using once, few, many, or a class for an expanded clone.

NA	TRBV12-5	TRBJ1-2	NA	TGTGCTAGTGGTTTGGTTAGGGCAGGGGACTTCTTCTATGGCTACACCTTC	CASGLVRAGDFFYGYTF
many	TRBV5-1	TRBJ2-5	TRBD2	TGCGCCAGCAGCCCACCCCCTAGCGGAGAGACCCAGTACTTC	CASSPPPSGETQYF
many	TRBV19	TRBJ2-5	NA	TGTGCCAGTAGCCCCACCAGGGGATCGTACGCAAGGAGTGAGACCCAGTACTTC	CASSPTRGSYARSETQYF
many	TRBV27	TRBJ2-2	TRBD1	TGTGCCAGCACCCTGACAGGGGGCACCGGGGAGCTGTTTTTT	CASTLTGGTGELFF
NA	TRBV5-1	TRBJ2-5	TRBD2	TGCGCCAGCAGCCAATCAGCGGGAGGGCGAGAGACCCAGTACTTC	CASSQSAGGRETQYF
many	TRBV2	TRBJ2-7	NA	TGTGCCAGCAGTGTCTACAGGGCTGATGAGCAGTACTTC	CASSVYRADEQYF
many	TRBV4-1	TRBJ2-2	NA	TGCGCCAGCAGCCAGGATTTAGCCGGGGAGCTGTTTTTT	CASSQDLAGELFF
few	TRBV6-1	TRBJ1-2	NA	TGTGCCAGCAGTGAAGCCCCTCGGGAGGGAGGCTATGGCTACACCTTC	CASSEAPREGGYGYTF
many	TRBV20-1	TRBJ2-7	TRBD1	TGCAGTGCCCCAGGGACAGGGGCCGACTTCACTTACGAGCAGTACTTC	CSAPGTGADFTYEQYF
many	TRBV19	TRBJ1-1	NA	TGTGCCAGTACAGCCCAGTTCTGGACTGAAGCTTTCTTT	CASTAQFWTEAFF
many	TRBV24-1	TRBJ1-2	NA	TGTGCCACCAGTGATTCCCCACAGGGTCGAGGCTACACCTTC	CATSDSPQGRGYTF
many	TRBV19	TRBJ2-6	NA	TGTGCCAGTAGTCCGACGGGGAGCTCTGGGGCCAACGTCCTGACTTTC	CASSPTGSSGANVLTF
few	TRBV12-3/TRBV12-4	TRBJ1-3	NA	TGTGCCAGCAGCCAGGAAGAAAACACCATATATTTT	CASSQEENTIYF
NA	TRBV4-2	TRBJ2-7	TRBD1	TGTGCCAGCAGCCCCGAAGTGTCCAGGGGGCCCCACGAGCAGTACTTC	CASSPEVSRGPHEQYF
many	TRBV18	TRBJ1-2	NA	TGTGCCAGCTCACCGGGCCGCAACACCTATGGCTACACCTTC	CASSPGRNTYGYTF
NA	TRBV6-1	TRBJ2-2	NA	TGTGCCAGCAGTGAGGGTGTCACGGACACCGGGGAGCTGTTTTTT	CASSEGVTDTGELFF
few	TRBV6-4	TRBJ2-7	NA	TGTGCCAGCAGTGCCCGACAGGCCCCTATCCACGAGCAGTACTTC	CASSARQAPIHEQYF
NA	TRBV7-2	TRBJ1-2	NA	TGTGCCAGCAGCTTCGACCTGGGGGGGGGCCAGGGCTACACCTTC	CASSFDLGGGQGYTF